The 5 T cell receptor beta chains below were found in one sample sequenced in a study of cytomegalovirus exposure and HLA in healthy donors. Some clones are missing from TCRdb's copy, which holds only in-frame ones; the method was immunoSEQ multiplex PCR. The data show about 340,000 clones, 75% to 90% seen once. The specimen sequenced was PBMCs. Source of these receptors: a young woman in good health and CMV-seronegative.

J is TRBJ2-7 and V is TRBV5-6, with 7 bases that match TRBD2. The CDR3 is 16 amino acids. Germline CDR1 is SGHDT and CDR2 is YYEEEE. V lost 4 bases to trimming and J lost 2 bases; unmatched junction nucleotides: 12. The CDR3 loop reads CASSITSASLPYEQYF. For the CDR3, the DNA is TGTGCCAGCAGCATCACTAGCGCTTCCCTTCCCTACGAGCAGTACTTC.

The chain joins TRBV9 to TRBJ2-2, with TRBD2 matching over 7 bases. The CDR3 spans 16 residues. Trimming took 4 bases from V and 2 from J; bases not matched to a gene: 8. The germline V gene encodes CDR1 SGDLS and CDR2 YYNGEE. CDR3 in amino acids: CASSQSLAENTGELFF. The CDR3 DNA follows: TGTGCCAGCAGCCAAAGCCTAGCGGAAAACACCGGGGAGCTGTTTTTT.

The chain joins TRBV4-1 to TRBJ1-1, with TRBD1 as a possible D gene (6 bases). The germline V gene has CDR1 MGHRA and CDR2 YSYEKL. The CDR3 consists of 16 residues. The ends were cut back, 1 base at V and 5 bases at J, with 17 bases in the middle. The CDR3 sequence is CASSQGTEGKYTEAFF. The CDR3 nucleotides read TGCGCCAGCAGCCAAGGGACAGAGGGTAAGTATACTGAAGCTTTCTTT.

In DNA, the CDR3 is TGTGCCAGCAGCGTCCGCGGGGCGAACACCGGGGAGCTGTTTTTT. Its protein is CASSVRGANTGELFF. The chain uses TRBV9 and TRBJ2-2; weak D call: TRBD2 (6 bases). The CDR3 consists of 15 residues. The germline gives CDR1 SGDLS, CDR2 YYNGEE. V was shortened by 2 bases and J by 0 bases, with 8 bases between the two germline ends.

J is TRBJ2-1 and V is TRBV30; TRBD2 aligns across 11 bases. Trimming removed 2 bases from V and 8 bases from J; junction bases left unmatched: 8. Germline CDR1 is GTSNPN and CDR2 is SVGIG (reference sequence). CDR3 size: 15 residues. The CDR3 DNA reads TGTGCCTGGAGTATCAAACTAGCGGGAGCCGATGAGCAGTTCTTC. Translated, it gives CAWSIKLAGADEQFF.